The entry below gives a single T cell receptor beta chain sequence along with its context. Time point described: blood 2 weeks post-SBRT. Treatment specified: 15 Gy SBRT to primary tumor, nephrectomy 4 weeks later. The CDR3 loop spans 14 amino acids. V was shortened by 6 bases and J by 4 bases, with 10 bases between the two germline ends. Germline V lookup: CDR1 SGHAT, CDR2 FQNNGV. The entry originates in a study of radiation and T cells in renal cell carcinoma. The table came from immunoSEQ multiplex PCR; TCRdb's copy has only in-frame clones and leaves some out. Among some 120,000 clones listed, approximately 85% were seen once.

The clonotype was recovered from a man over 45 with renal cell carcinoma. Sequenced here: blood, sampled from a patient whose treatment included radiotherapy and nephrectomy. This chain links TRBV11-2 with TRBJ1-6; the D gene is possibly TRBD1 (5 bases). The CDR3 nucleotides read TGTGCCAGCAGGGGGACTTCGTATAATTCACCCCTCCACTTT. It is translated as CASRGTSYNSPLHF.